This T cell receptor beta chain was documented in a study of blood T cell repertoires in COVID-19. Study information: Italy, Spain and the United States were the sources of the convalescent and acute COVID-19 samples.

There are 13 residues in the CDR3. Per germline, CDR1 LNHDA and CDR2 SQIVND (reference sequence). Trimming took off 5 bases at V and 2 bases at J, with 9 bases between the two ends. Cohort placement rested on clinical history that participants reported themselves. Participants in the exposed group had met a COVID-19 case in the 2 weeks before joining the study. This clone was seen just once. Original processing notes: It was from reference gene primer amplification that nucleated cell counts were estimated. Sequenced by immunoSEQ multiplex PCR; TCRdb stores in-frame clones only, minus some. From that table come the V and J calls and clone size; the DNA was used to work out D and trimming. The data contain some 300,000 clones, approximately 90% of them singletons.

This sequence joins TRBV19 and TRBJ2-5; D gene uncertain. The origin of this receptor is a woman in her thirties who had been exposed to COVID-19. The sequenced sample consisted of PBMCs or T cells enriched from blood (not recorded which). The CDR3 spells CASSLLAQETQYF. The CDR3 coding sequence is TGTGCCAGTAGTCTGTTGGCTCAAGAGACCCAGTACTTC.